There are a few counts of the clone carrying this TCR beta chain. TCR beta libraries were made by quantitative 5'-RACE with molecular barcodes. Via MiXCR, TCRdb re-called the 5' RACE reads, giving one row per CDR3 protein. In the table there are 250,000 to 350,000 distinct CDR3 sequences, 15% to 25% of which are singletons. The V and J ends lost 4 bases and 3 bases respectively, with 13 bases between them. Germline loops: CDR1 MNHEY, CDR2 SMNVEV (reference sequence). The CDR3 consists of 15 residues. The entry originates in a study of CD8 T cells in ankylosing spondylitis. The genes are TRBV27 and TRBJ2-1; TRBD1 or TRBD2 may be the D gene (5 bases each). This clonotype originated in a male donor with ankylosing spondylitis or in good health (not recorded which). The sequenced sample was blood, either unsorted or a sorted T cell fraction (not recorded which). The CDR3 is CASSSRGGLYNEQFF. The CDR3 coding sequence is TGTGCCAGCAGTTCACGGGGCGGGCTCTACAATGAGCAGTTCTTC.